This T cell receptor (beta chain) came from a study of blood T cell repertoires in COVID-19. Profiled with immunoSEQ multiplex PCR; TCRdb holds only in-frame clones, not every one. The sample records some 66,000 clones, about 86% being singletons. Sequenced: peripheral blood. The receptor comes from a man aged 50-60 years with active COVID-19.

The CDR3 loop is CASRDRPGQGYNEQFF. The CDR3 DNA follows: TGCGCCAGCAGGGACCGACCGGGACAGGGTTACAATGAGCAGTTCTTC. This rearrangement joins TRBV5-1 to TRBJ2-1; 9 nucleotides agree with TRBD1. The V gene's germline CDR1 is SGHRS and CDR2 YFSETQ. Losses at the gene ends were 5 bases for V and 4 bases for J; bases not matched to a gene: 10. This CDR3 spans 16 amino acids.